This TCR beta chain comes out of a study of T cell repertoires in cytomegalovirus infection. Study-wide points: The response measured ex vivo was dominated by TCR beta clonotypes (HLA-C-restricted and CMV-specific).

One entry per CDR3 protein, called by TCRdb with MiXCR from the reads. This sample has hundreds of thousands of distinct CDR3 sequences, with under 40% found just once. Trimming took 2 bases from V and 0 from J, leaving 7 bases between them. The germline CDR1 and CDR2 sequences are MNHNS and SASEGT. The CDR3 extends over 14 amino acids. This clonotype was detected only a few times. Antigen: not known. Here the sequenced sample was cultured CD8+ T cells from PBMCs, taken from culture after CMV antigen stimulation. This chain joins TRBV6-1 and TRBJ1-1; no reliable D call. This clonotype was sampled from a human donor in good health (CMV status not recorded). Some clones in this sample may be carry-over from other donors' samples. The CDR3 DNA follows: TGTGCCAGCAGTGAATGGATGTTGAACACTGAAGCTTTCTTT. It is translated as CASSEWMLNTEAFF.